The 30 T cell receptor beta chains below all came from one sample that was sequenced in a study of early T cells in non-severe SARS-CoV-2 infection. TCRdb independently ran MiXCR on the 5' RACE reads; one entry per CDR3 protein. The table records 85,000 to 100,000 distinct CDR3 sequences, roughly 17% of them present only once. Sample: whole blood, taken at baseline. Every receptor here comes from an adult who was a healthcare worker with PCR-confirmed SARS-CoV-2 infection or an uninfected control (not recorded which).

In this sample, this clonotype turned up many times. The chain links TRBV24-1 to TRBJ2-1; D is ambiguous. The CDR3 is made up of 12 amino acids. Per the germline V gene, CDR1 is KGHDR and CDR2 is SFDVKD. The germline V and J ends were trimmed by 2 bases and 10 bases, with 8 bases remaining between them. The CDR3 here is CATSDWADEQFF. CDR3 coding DNA: TGTGCCACCAGTGATTGGGCGGACGAGCAGTTCTTC.

This clonotype was found a few times. Here the CDR3 DNA reads TGCAGTGCCAGGAGGACAGGGGCCACAGATACGCAGTATTTT. Its translation is CSARRTGATDTQYF. The J gene is TRBJ2-3, the V gene TRBV20-1; 9 bases are shared with TRBD1. The CDR3 contains 14 residues. The V segment lost 6 bases and the J segment 2 bases; nucleotides outside the gene matches: 6. CDR1 is DFQATT and CDR2 is SNEGSKA in the germline V gene (reference sequence).

This rearrangement joins TRBV5-1 to TRBJ2-7; 8 bases line up with TRBD2. Per germline, CDR1 SGHRS and CDR2 YFSETQ. The trim removed 5 bases at V and 0 bases at J, leaving 4 bases unmatched. This CDR3 comprises 14 residues. The CDR3 loop is CASRRSGGSYEQYF. CDR3 bases: TGCGCCAGCAGGAGGAGCGGGGGCTCCTACGAGCAGTACTTC.

The chain couples TRBV6-5 to TRBJ2-7, with D tentatively TRBD2 (7 bases). The V end lost 5 bases, the J end lost 12 bases, and 14 bases lay between the germline ends. This CDR3 region has 11 residues. Germline loops: CDR1 MNHEY, CDR2 SVGAGI. The CDR3 loop reads CASSPGRGWYF. As DNA, the CDR3 is TGTGCCAGCAGTCCGGGGAGGGGGTGGTACTTC.

Only a few counts were recorded for this clonotype. V is TRBV12-3 or TRBV12-4 and J is TRBJ2-7, with D uncertain. Trimming cost V 6 bases and J 6 bases, with 12 bases left between them. The CDR3 totals 12 residues. CDR3: CASSHQGIEQYF. The DNA for the CDR3 is TGTGCCAGCAGCCATCAAGGGATCGAGCAGTACTTC.

The chain carries TRBV11-2 and TRBJ2-7; D unresolved. The CDR3 consists of 11 residues. Germline V gene lookup returns CDR1 SGHAT and CDR2 FQNNGV. V gave up 5 bases and J gave up 6 bases, with 8 bases separating them. CDR3 DNA sequence: TGTGCCAGCAGCCTATTAAGCGAGCAGTACTTC. This translates into CASSLLSEQYF.

This clonotype was seen only a few times. V and J are TRBV20-1 and TRBJ2-3; D is unresolved. The CDR3 contains 14 residues. Looked up from germline, CDR1 is DFQATT and CDR2 is SNEGSKA (reference sequence). Trimming cost V 2 bases and J 0 bases, with 9 bases left between them. CDR3 sequence reads: CSARSRASTDTQYF. DNA of the CDR3: TGCAGTGCTAGAAGTCGGGCTAGCACAGATACGCAGTATTTT.

Of note for this clonotype: An end of the junction does not agree with germline; a read error may underlie this. The genes are TRBV20-1 and TRBJ2-7; the match to TRBD1 covers 9 bases. The CDR3 covers 14 residues. From germline, CDR1 is DFQATT and CDR2 SNEGSKA (reference sequence). In DNA form, the CDR3 reads TGCAGTGTTAGAGAGGGGACAGGGAGTTACGAGCAGTACTTC. Its protein product is CSVREGTGSYEQYF.

This clonotype has only a few counts. The CDR3 DNA reads as TGCGCCAGCAGCCCAGGGACAGCCCTTGATTATGGCTACACCTTC. Translated: CASSPGTALDYGYTF. The gene calls are TRBV4-1 and TRBJ1-2, with TRBD1 identical over 7 bases. Germline V gene data show CDR1 as MGHRA and CDR2 as YSYEKL. The CDR3 consists of 15 residues. Trimming took 4 bases from V and 5 from J; bases not matched to a gene: 10.

This chain uses TRBV20-1 with TRBJ2-7; 12 nucleotides agree with TRBD2. J lost 4 bases, V lost 0 bases, and 13 bases had no gene match. The germline V gene encodes CDR1 DFQATT and CDR2 SNEGSKA (reference sequence). The CDR3 loop spans 18 amino acids. CDR3 in DNA: TGCAGTGCTAGAGATCCAAGGACTAGCGGGATCGAGGGGTACGAGCAGTACTTC. Residues: CSARDPRTSGIEGYEQYF.

This clonotype has ten or more counts. The CDR3 reads CATSRVDQGASPLHF. CDR3 sequence (DNA): TGTGCCACCAGCAGAGTCGATCAGGGCGCTTCACCCCTCCACTTT. The rearrangement uses TRBV15 and TRBJ1-6; D is perhaps TRBD1 (5 bases). From germline, CDR1 is LNHNV and CDR2 YYDKDF (reference sequence). CDR3 size: 15 residues. The V end lost 1 base, the J end lost 9 bases, and 13 bases lay between the germline ends.

The J gene is TRBJ2-1, the V gene TRBV7-2; 9 bases fit TRBD2. Trimming removed 3 bases from V and 10 bases from J; junction bases left unmatched: 7. Germline lookup yields CDR1 SGHTA and CDR2 FQGNSA. This CDR3 is 14 amino acids long. The DNA of the CDR3 is TGTGCCAGCAGCTTCGGGCGGGAGGGCCGCGAGCAGTTCTTC. Translated: CASSFGREGREQFF.

There are a few counts of this clonotype. The genes are TRBV3-1 and TRBJ1-5, with D hard to call. This CDR3 contains 14 residues. V was cut by 0 bases and J by 2 bases, with 5 bases left in between. Germline assignment: CDR1 LGHDT and CDR2 YNNKEL (reference sequence). The CDR3 reads CASSQDFGNQPQHF. CDR3 sequence (DNA): TGTGCCAGCAGCCAAGATTTTGGCAATCAGCCCCAGCATTTT.

The chain is built from TRBV12-3 or TRBV12-4 and TRBJ2-1, with D tentatively TRBD2 (6 bases). The ends were cut back, 5 bases at V and 9 bases at J, with 8 bases in the middle. The CDR3 sequence is 11 residues long. This chain's CDR3 is CASSTRGEQFF. The DNA for the CDR3 is TGTGCCAGCAGTACGCGGGGTGAGCAGTTCTTC.

About this clonotype: This likely comes from a read error, as the CDR3 has no conserved phenylalanine or tryptophan at its end. This rearrangement joins TRBV7-2 to TRBJ1-1, with D hard to call. This CDR3 region has 14 residues. Trimming cost V 0 bases and J 5 bases, with 10 bases left between them. CDR1 and CDR2 (germline): SGHTA, FQGNSA. The CDR3 sequence is CASSLAFRGTEAFY. The CDR3 DNA follows: TGTGCCAGCAGCTTAGCGTTCCGAGGGACTGAAGCTTTCTAT.

The chain has TRBV28 and TRBJ1-1, with 8 bases matching TRBD1. Per the germline V gene, CDR1 is MDHEN and CDR2 is SYDVKM. The CDR3 consists of 17 residues. Trimming at V came to 3 bases and at J to 1 base, leaving 10 bases not matched to a gene. The CDR3, as DNA: TGTGCCAGCAGTTTCATCGGACAGGGACAAGGGAACACTGAAGCTTTCTTT. Translation gives CASSFIGQGQGNTEAFF.

The gene calls are TRBV7-9 and TRBJ2-7; weak D call: TRBD2 (6 bases). Germline CDR1 reads SEHNR; CDR2 reads FQNEAQ (reference sequence). The CDR3 is made up of 15 amino acids. V was shortened by 3 bases and J by 6 bases, with 18 bases between the two germline ends. The CDR3 loop is CASSFRRLDSSEQYF. DNA of the CDR3: TGTGCCAGCAGCTTCCGCCGACTAGATAGTTCCGAGCAGTACTTC.

The chain uses TRBV4-1 and TRBJ1-6, with D unclear. Germline assignment: CDR1 MGHRA and CDR2 YSYEKL. There are 14 residues in the CDR3. V shed 1 base and J shed 13 bases, with 14 bases lying between them. CDR3 in amino acids: CASSQAGQALPLHF. CDR3 coding DNA: TGCGCCAGCAGCCAAGCAGGTCAGGCCCTGCCCCTCCACTTT.

This chain links TRBV11-2 with TRBJ2-1; possible D gene TRBD2, 6 bases. V lost 5 bases and J 11 bases, leaving 10 bases between the germline ends. This CDR3 is built from 11 residues. Germline-derived CDR1 and CDR2 are SGHAT and FQNNGV. The CDR3 here is CASSRLEKQFF. The CDR3 nucleotides read TGTGCCAGCAGCAGACTAGAAAAGCAGTTCTTC.

At least ten counts were recorded for this clonotype. The chain employs TRBV5-1 and TRBJ2-2; the match to TRBD1 covers 7 bases. V was pared by 4 bases and J by 7 bases, with 16 bases of the junction left unmatched. Germline V gives CDR1 SGHRS, CDR2 YFSETQ. The CDR3 has 17 amino acids. In nucleotides, the CDR3 is TGCGCCAGCAGCCCCCCCCCCTCAACAGGGGCTATCGGGGAGCTGTTTTTT. This translates into CASSPPPSTGAIGELFF.

Ten or more counts support this clonotype. This chain links TRBV7-9 with TRBJ2-7, with D possibly being TRBD2 (5 bases). V shed 5 bases and J shed 3 bases, with 14 bases lying between them. Germline CDR1 is SEHNR and CDR2 is FQNEAQ (reference sequence). The CDR3 runs 14 residues. This CDR3 is CASSVGRDHYEQYF. The CDR3 region has the DNA TGTGCCAGCAGCGTCGGTCGGGATCACTACGAGCAGTACTTC.

This clonotype was picked up a small number of times. Here the CDR3 DNA reads TGTGCCATCAGTGCTGCGCCCTCTGGAAACACCATATATTTT. Residues: CAISAAPSGNTIYF. The chain uses TRBV10-3 and TRBJ1-3; D ambiguous. The CDR3 length is 14 residues. V lost 4 bases and J 0 bases, leaving 7 bases between the germline ends. From germline, CDR1 is ENHRY and CDR2 SYGVKD.

The V gene is TRBV25-1, the J gene TRBJ1-1; no clear D. The V gene lost 2 bases and the J gene lost 0 bases, with 10 bases spanning the gap. The CDR3 sequence is 15 residues long. CDR1 is MGHDK, CDR2 SYGVNS, per germline. CDR3 coding DNA: TGTGCCAGCAGTGAAACCCTACAGATGAACACTGAAGCTTTCTTT. Its protein product is CASSETLQMNTEAFF.

This clonotype was seen at least ten times. This chain links TRBV28 with TRBJ2-5; 10 bases are shared with TRBD2. The CDR3 contains 16 residues. V lost 5 bases and J lost 7; bases outside the gene matches: 13. Germline CDR1 MDHEN, CDR2 SYDVKM. The CDR3 sequence is CASSLSGRAGVGTQYF. The DNA for the CDR3 is TGTGCCAGCAGTCTGAGCGGGAGGGCCGGTGTAGGGACCCAGTACTTC.

The rearrangement uses TRBV4-1 and TRBJ2-3; no clear D. Germline loops: CDR1 MGHRA, CDR2 YSYEKL. The CDR3 length is 14 residues. The V end was cut by 4 bases, the J end by 5 bases, with 13 bases between. The CDR3 sequence is CASSPTSVKDTQYF. DNA for the CDR3: TGCGCCAGCAGCCCGACGTCGGTGAAAGATACGCAGTATTTT.

This clonotype occurred a few times. The chain carries TRBV5-1 and TRBJ2-1; the match to TRBD2 covers 15 bases. The germline V gene encodes CDR1 SGHRS and CDR2 YFSETQ. With 3 bases clipped from V and 8 bases from J, the junction kept 12 bases outside the gene matches. The CDR3 is made up of 18 amino acids. The CDR3 sequence is CASSSLPGLAGGLDEQFF. The CDR3 coding sequence is TGCGCCAGCAGCTCGCTCCCGGGACTAGCGGGAGGTTTGGATGAGCAGTTCTTC.

V and J are TRBV20-1 and TRBJ2-3; D is undetermined. CDR1 is DFQATT, CDR2 SNEGSKA, per germline (reference sequence). The CDR3 extends over 13 amino acids. Trimming left V 4 bases short and J 0 bases short, with 8 bases between. CDR3 amino acids: CSAKRSSTDTQYF. For the CDR3, the DNA is TGCAGTGCTAAGCGCTCTAGCACAGATACGCAGTATTTT.

The chain carries TRBV28 and TRBJ2-3, with TRBD2 as a possible D gene (6 bases). The CDR3 extends over 16 amino acids. Deletions cut 5 bases from V and 0 bases from J, with 15 bases between. Germline CDR1 reads MDHEN; CDR2 reads SYDVKM. As DNA, the CDR3 is TGTGCCAGCAGTCCTTTAGCTGGGACTAGCACAGATACGCAGTATTTT. This encodes CASSPLAGTSTDTQYF.

This clonotype was found a few times. The rearrangement joins TRBV4-1 to TRBJ2-5; D not certain. The V and J ends lost 1 base and 5 bases respectively, with 8 bases between them. There are 13 residues in the CDR3. Germline values: CDR1 MGHRA, CDR2 YSYEKL. The CDR3: CASSQVSFETQYF. The CDR3, as DNA: TGCGCCAGCAGCCAAGTATCGTTCGAGACCCAGTACTTC.

This clonotype was detected many times. V is TRBV4-3 and J is TRBJ1-4; the D gene is possibly TRBD1 (5 bases). V was trimmed by 0 bases and J by 8 bases, leaving 13 bases between them. This CDR3 comprises 15 residues. CDR1 is LGHNA, CDR2 YSLEER, per germline. This CDR3 is CASSQDVGRLEKLFF. The CDR3 coding sequence is TGCGCCAGCAGCCAAGATGTGGGGCGGCTCGAAAAACTGTTTTTT.